Shown below are 6 T cell receptor beta chains from a single sample sequenced in a study of neurological immune-mediated disorders. TCRdb re-derived calls from the 5' RACE reads in MiXCR, one entry per CDR3 protein. In the table there are 70,000 or so distinct CDR3 sequences, 4% to 6% of which are singletons. The sequenced sample was PBMCs. Source of these receptors: a woman in her twenties or thirties with multiple sclerosis.

The sample holds a few counts of this clonotype. This sequence joins TRBV10-2 and TRBJ2-7, with D perhaps matching TRBD2 (5 bases). CDR3 size: 13 residues. Trimming took 8 bases from V and 3 from J, leaving 14 bases between them. CDR1 is WSHSY, CDR2 SAAADI, per germline. The CDR3 sequence: CASLDEGHYEQYF. CDR3 DNA: TGCGCCAGCCTGGATGAGGGCCACTACGAGCAGTACTTC.

This clonotype was recorded at least ten times. This chain uses TRBV28 with TRBJ2-1; the match to TRBD1 covers 8 bases. This CDR3 is built from 16 residues. Germline trimming cut 3 bases from V and 3 bases from J; bases unmatched to any gene: 7. Germline CDR1 reads MDHEN; CDR2 reads SYDVKM. The CDR3 spells CASSFPPGGFYNEQFF. The DNA for the CDR3 is TGTGCCAGCAGTTTCCCTCCAGGGGGCTTCTACAATGAGCAGTTCTTC.

This clonotype appeared a few times. V usage is TRBV20-1 and J usage is TRBJ2-7; D gene unclear. V shed 1 base and J shed 3 bases, with 7 bases lying between them. The CDR3 sequence is 12 residues long. Germline assignment: CDR1 DFQATT and CDR2 SNEGSKA (reference sequence). CDR3 in DNA: TGCAGTGCTAGAGCCAGTAACTACGAGCAGTACTTC. This encodes CSARASNYEQYF.

This clonotype came up many times. The chain is built from TRBV3-1 and TRBJ1-1; unclear D gene. Germline CDR1 LGHDT, CDR2 YNNKEL (reference sequence). The length of the CDR3 is 13 residues. The V end lost 6 bases, the J end lost 1 base, and 9 bases lay between the germline ends. The CDR3 loop reads CASRRASNTEAFF. CDR3 bases: TGTGCCAGCAGAAGAGCGTCGAACACTGAAGCTTTCTTT.

There are a few counts of this clonotype. The rearrangement joins TRBV20-1 to TRBJ1-1; D remains unclear. Looked up from germline, CDR1 is DFQATT and CDR2 is SNEGSKA (reference sequence). V lost 7 bases, J lost 4 bases, and 10 bases lay in between. This CDR3 is 11 amino acids long. The CDR3 DNA reads TGCAGTGGCGTCGGAGCCACTGAAGCTTTCTTT. This encodes CSGVGATEAFF.

Ten or more counts support this clonotype. The chain combines TRBV3-1 with TRBJ1-1; D unresolved. Per germline, CDR1 LGHDT and CDR2 YNNKEL (reference sequence). V was clipped by 5 bases and J by 2 bases, with 9 bases between them. The length of the CDR3 is 13 residues. The CDR3 reads CASSGEGNTEAFF. The CDR3 bases are TGTGCCAGCAGCGGAGAGGGAAACACTGAAGCTTTCTTT.